Listed below are T cell receptor beta chains from one sample, sequenced in a study of human T cells and chemical hapten exposure. TCRdb fed the RACE reads into MiXCR, producing one record per CDR3 protein. The sample gives 150,000 to 200,000 distinct CDR3 sequences, 20% to 25% of which show up once; about 6.7% is in the top ten. This material consisted of whole blood, taken in connection with sensitization to the hapten diphenylcyclopropenone (DPC). Receptors originate from a woman aged 45-65 years with alopecia areata. Some clones in this sample may be carry-over from other donors' samples. CDR3s include the opening cysteine and the closing phenylalanine or tryptophan. A D gene is named only where the DNA matches it firmly. Clone size, where shown, is once, few, many, or a class for clones that have expanded.

j_gene	abundance	d_gene	v_gene	CDR3nt	CDR3aa
TRBJ1-4	NA	TRBD1	TRBV5-6	TGTGCCAGCAGCTCGACAGGGGCTAATGAAAAACTGTTTTTT	CASSSTGANEKLFF
TRBJ2-1	NA	TRBD1	TRBV29-1	TGCAGCGTTAAAGGACAGGGGGGCTACAATGAGCAGTTCTTC	CSVKGQGGYNEQFF
TRBJ2-3	NA	NA	TRBV6-5	TGTGCCAGCAGTTTGGCTCTTGGCTCAGATACGCAGTATTTT	CASSLALGSDTQYF
TRBJ2-2	NA	NA	TRBV29-1	TGCAGCATTGGCCTAGCCGGTACCGGGGAGCTGTTTTTT	CSIGLAGTGELFF
TRBJ2-6	few	NA	TRBV12-3/TRBV12-4	TGTGCCAGCAGTTTCAGGACAGAACACTCTGGGGCCAACGTCCTGACTTTC	CASSFRTEHSGANVLTF
TRBJ2-5	few	NA	TRBV5-1	TGCGCCAGCAGCTTGGAAGGGACCCAAGAGACCCAGTACTTC	CASSLEGTQETQYF
TRBJ1-5	few	TRBD1	TRBV6-5	TGTGCCAGCAGTACCCGACAGGGCCATCAGCCCCAGCATTTT	CASSTRQGHQPQHF
TRBJ1-1	NA	NA	TRBV12-3/TRBV12-4	TGTGCCAGCACCCTCGTAAGGGCGCCGGTCATGGACACTGAAGCTTTCTTT	CASTLVRAPVMDTEAFF
TRBJ2-1	NA	TRBD2	TRBV9	TGTGCCAGCAGCGTAATGTCTACTAGCGAGTACAATGAGCAGTTCTTC	CASSVMSTSEYNEQFF
TRBJ2-2	few	TRBD1	TRBV10-1	TGCGCCAGCAGGGGACAGGGGGCCGGCGGGGAGCTGTTTTTT	CASRGQGAGGELFF
TRBJ2-1	NA	NA	TRBV21-1	TGTGCCAGCAGCAAAGTCGCGGCGGATGAGCGGGCCCTCTCCTACAATGAGCAGTTCTTC	CASSKVAADERALSYNEQFF
TRBJ2-3	NA	NA	TRBV24-1	TGTGCCACCAGTGAAGGACTGCGGTCCCATTCGGATACGCAGTATTTT	CATSEGLRSHSDTQYF
TRBJ1-6	NA	NA	TRBV5-6	TGTGCCAGCAGCTCCAAACAGGCCCTTCATTCACCCCTCCACTTT	CASSSKQALHSPLHF